This T cell receptor (beta chain) is from a study of identical twins. The table lists this clonotype with a few counts. From the 5' RACE reads, TCRdb called clonotypes with MiXCR, one entry per CDR3 protein. The sample carries just over 450,000 distinct CDR3 sequences, approximately 14% recorded once. The data were also submitted as part of a second study, on yellow fever vaccine responses in identical twins.

The receptor's source is a woman under 30 in good health. The sample taken for sequencing was CD4+ T cells sorted from blood.

CDR3 nucleotides: TGCAGTGCCCCTGAAAAGCGGAACCAAGAGACCCAGTACTTC. It translates to CSAPEKRNQETQYF. This sequence joins TRBV20-1 and TRBJ2-5; D might be TRBD2 (5 bases). Trimming shortened V by 6 bases and J by 0 bases, and 14 bases separated the two germline ends. The CDR3 is made up of 14 amino acids. Germline lookup yields CDR1 DFQATT and CDR2 SNEGSKA (reference sequence).